This T cell receptor beta chain was sequenced during a study of T-cell memory formation after mild COVID-19. This clonotype has more than one count but fewer than ten. Antigen: not known. With constant-segment primers, 5'RACE yielded cDNA libraries of TCR alpha and TCR beta that carried sample barcodes and UMIs. TCRdb called the 5' RACE reads again in MiXCR, with one record for every CDR3 protein. Among under 350,000 distinct CDR3 sequences, roughly 17% were seen once, and the ten largest hold roughly a fifth. Broader study findings: Clones contracting day 15 to 85 were balanced CD4/CD8; later expanders leaned CD4+.

The CDR3 extends over 13 amino acids. The V gene end was trimmed by 4 bases and the J gene end by 10 bases; junction bases not matched to a gene: 4. Germline CDR1 reads LGHDT; CDR2 reads YNNKEL (reference sequence). The receptor comes from a man between 18 and 29 years old who had mild COVID-19 (a few samples of this study predate the infection). Cell type and time point are not known. Sequencing was performed on PBMCs or a T cell subset sorted from them (not recorded which). This chain connects TRBV3-1 to TRBJ1-6; 7 bases match TRBD1. The CDR3 is CASSPTGDSPLHF. In DNA form, the CDR3 reads TGTGCCAGCAGCCCCACAGGGGACTCACCCCTCCACTTT.